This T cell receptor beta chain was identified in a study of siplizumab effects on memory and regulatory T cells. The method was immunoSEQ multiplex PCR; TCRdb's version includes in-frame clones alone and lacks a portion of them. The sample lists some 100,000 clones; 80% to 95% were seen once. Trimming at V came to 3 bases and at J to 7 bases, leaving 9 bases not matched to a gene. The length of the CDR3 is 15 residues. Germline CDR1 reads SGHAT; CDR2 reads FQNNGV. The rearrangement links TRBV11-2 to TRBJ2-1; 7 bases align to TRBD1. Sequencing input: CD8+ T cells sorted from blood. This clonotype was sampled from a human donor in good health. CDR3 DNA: TGTGCCAGCAGCTTGGACACAGGGGTTGGGAATGAGCAGTTCTTC. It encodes CASSLDTGVGNEQFF. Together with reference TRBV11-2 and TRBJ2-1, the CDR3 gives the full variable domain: EAGVAQSPRYKIIEKRQSVAFWCNPISGHATLYWYQQILGQGPKLLIQFQNNGVVDDSQLPKDRFSAERLKGVDSTLKIQPAKLEDSAVYLCASSLDTGVGNEQFFGPGTRLTVL.